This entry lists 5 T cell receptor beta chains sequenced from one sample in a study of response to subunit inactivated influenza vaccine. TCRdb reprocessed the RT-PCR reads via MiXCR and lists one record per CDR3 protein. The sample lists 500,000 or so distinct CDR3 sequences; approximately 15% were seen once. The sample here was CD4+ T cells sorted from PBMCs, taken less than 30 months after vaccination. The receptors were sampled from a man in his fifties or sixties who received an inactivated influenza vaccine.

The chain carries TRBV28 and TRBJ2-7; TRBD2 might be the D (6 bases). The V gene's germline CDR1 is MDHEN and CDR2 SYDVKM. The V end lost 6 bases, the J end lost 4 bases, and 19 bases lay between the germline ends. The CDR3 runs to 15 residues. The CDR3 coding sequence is TGTGCCAGCAGCCCTGGGTTGGGCGGAGGGTACGAGCAGTACTTC. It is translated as CASSPGLGGGYEQYF.

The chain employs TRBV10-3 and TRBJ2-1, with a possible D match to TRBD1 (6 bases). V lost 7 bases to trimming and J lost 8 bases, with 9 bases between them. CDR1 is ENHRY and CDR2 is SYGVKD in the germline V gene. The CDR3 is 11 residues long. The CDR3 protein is CAITEGDEQFF. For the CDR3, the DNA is TGTGCCATCACCGAGGGGGATGAGCAGTTCTTC.

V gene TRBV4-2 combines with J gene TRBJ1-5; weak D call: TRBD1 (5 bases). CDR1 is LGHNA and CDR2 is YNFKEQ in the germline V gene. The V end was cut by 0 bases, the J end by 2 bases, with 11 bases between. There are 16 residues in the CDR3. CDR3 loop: CASSQEGGRGNQPQHF. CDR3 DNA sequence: TGTGCCAGCAGCCAAGAGGGAGGCAGGGGCAATCAGCCCCAGCATTTT.

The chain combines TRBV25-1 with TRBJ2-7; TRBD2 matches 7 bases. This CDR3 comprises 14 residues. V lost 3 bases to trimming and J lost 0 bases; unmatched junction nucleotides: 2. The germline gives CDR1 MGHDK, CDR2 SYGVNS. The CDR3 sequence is CASSEAGASYEQYF. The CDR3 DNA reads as TGTGCCAGCAGTGAGGCGGGAGCCTCCTACGAGCAGTACTTC.

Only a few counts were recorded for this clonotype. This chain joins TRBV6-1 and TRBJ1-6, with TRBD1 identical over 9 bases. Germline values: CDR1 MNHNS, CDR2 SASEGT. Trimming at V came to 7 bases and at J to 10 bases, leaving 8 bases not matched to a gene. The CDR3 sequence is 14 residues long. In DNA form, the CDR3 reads TGTGCCAGCAAGATGACAGGGGGAATATCACCCCTCCACTTT. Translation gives CASKMTGGISPLHF.